The clone carrying this TCR beta chain was counted many times. MiXCR, applied by TCRdb to the 5' RACE reads, yields one record per CDR3 protein. The sample shows roughly 130,000 distinct CDR3 sequences, approximately 5.9% of them seen only once. This sample stems from a study of T-cell memory formation after mild COVID-19. About the study: There were largely donor-specific TCR clusters.

This CDR3 is 15 amino acids long. Germline CDR1 reads MGHRA; CDR2 reads YSYEKL. The V and J ends lost 2 bases and 4 bases respectively, with 11 bases between them. The chain employs TRBV4-1 and TRBJ1-4; D not certain. Material: PBMCs or a T cell subset sorted from them (not recorded which). This TCR was recovered from an adult woman who had mild COVID-19 (a few samples of this study predate the infection). Cell type and time point are not known. This chain's CDR3 is CASSQSDLINEKLFF. The CDR3 coding sequence is TGCGCCAGCAGCCAATCCGACCTTATTAATGAAAAACTGTTTTTT.